The text below deals with one TCR beta chain. Unique molecular identifiers were present in the TCR beta cDNA libraries. TCRdb redid the calling of the PCR reads with MiXCR, one entry per CDR3 protein. The table has 150,000 to 200,000 distinct CDR3 sequences, roughly 35% seen once. In germline, CDR1 is SGHAT, CDR2 FQNNGV. V was pared by 2 bases and J by 0 bases, with 8 bases between. The CDR3 contains 15 residues. These data come from a study of post-analysis software for immune sequencing data. The sequence was collected from a girl aged 10 to 17 with multiple sclerosis. This chain uses TRBV11-2 with TRBJ2-1; D not certain. Sample: blood, taken after autologous hematopoietic stem cell transplantation. The chain's CDR3 is CASSLSLYSYNEQFF. CDR3 nucleotide sequence: TGTGCCAGCAGCTTAAGCCTCTACTCCTACAATGAGCAGTTCTTC.